These 25 T cell receptor beta chains were sequenced from one sample in a study of early T cells in non-severe SARS-CoV-2 infection. TCRdb reanalysed the 5' RACE reads using MiXCR and keeps one entry per CDR3 protein. The sample gives fewer than 100,000 distinct CDR3 sequences, about 6.5% of which show up once; just under 8% is in the top ten. The source material was whole blood. These TCRs come from an adult who was a healthcare worker with PCR-confirmed SARS-CoV-2 infection or an uninfected control (not recorded which).

This clonotype occurred a few times. V usage is TRBV9 and J usage is TRBJ2-7; 10 nucleotides match TRBD1. The CDR3 contains 14 residues. Germline-derived CDR1 and CDR2 are SGDLS and YYNGEE. V was pared by 2 bases and J by 2 bases, with 1 base of the junction left unmatched. The CDR3 spells CASSVGTGAYEQYF. DNA for the CDR3: TGTGCCAGCAGCGTTGGGACAGGGGCCTACGAGCAGTACTTC.

This clonotype was detected only a few times. The CDR3 sequence is CASSRGDPGRSPLHF. In nucleotides, the CDR3 is TGTGCCAGCAGCCGAGGGGATCCGGGGAGGTCACCCCTCCACTTT. V usage is TRBV3-1 and J usage is TRBJ1-6; D might be TRBD1 (5 bases). The V gene's germline CDR1 is LGHDT and CDR2 YNNKEL (reference sequence). The CDR3 is made up of 15 amino acids. V lost 4 bases, J lost 10 bases, and 17 bases lay in between.

Ten or more counts support this clonotype. The V call is TRBV6-1, the J call TRBJ1-4, with 7 bases that match TRBD1. CDR1 is MNHNS and CDR2 is SASEGT in the germline V gene. The CDR3 is 13 residues long. Trimming cost V 11 bases and J 7 bases; bases outside gene matches: 10. The CDR3 reads CAHGNRGIEKLFF. The CDR3 nucleotides read TGTGCCCACGGGAACAGGGGCATTGAAAAACTGTTTTTT.

This clonotype was observed many times. The chain couples TRBV19 to TRBJ1-4; 8 bases agree with TRBD1. Trimming removed 2 bases from V and 4 bases from J; junction bases left unmatched: 9. Germline V gene sequence: CDR1 LNHDA, CDR2 SQIVND (reference sequence). The CDR3 runs 17 residues. CDR3 coding DNA: TGTGCCAGTAGTATATCCCGACAGGGGACGTATAATGAAAAACTGTTTTTT. Residues: CASSISRQGTYNEKLFF.

The sample holds many counts of this clonotype. This chain connects TRBV7-2 to TRBJ2-5; D possibly uses TRBD1 or TRBD2 (7 bases each). The length of the CDR3 is 16 residues. Looked up from germline, CDR1 is SGHTA and CDR2 is FQGNSA. V lost 0 bases and J 1 base, leaving 12 bases between the germline ends. The DNA of the CDR3 is TGTGCCAGCAGCTTAGCCTCCAGGGGGGGCCAAGAGACCCAGTACTTC. The encoded protein is CASSLASRGGQETQYF.

Ten or more counts support this clonotype. The chain recombines TRBV2 with TRBJ1-2; no reliable D call. The germline CDR1 and CDR2 sequences are SNHLY and FYNNEI. V was shortened by 4 bases and J by 8 bases, with 11 bases between the two germline ends. This CDR3 is 12 amino acids long. This CDR3 reads CASSGDIGGYTF. The CDR3, as DNA: TGTGCCAGCAGTGGCGATATCGGCGGCTACACCTTC. Together with reference TRBV2 and TRBJ1-2, the CDR3 gives the full variable domain: EPEVTQTPSHQVTQMGQEVILRCVPISNHLYFYWYRQILGQKVEFLVSFYNNEISEKSEIFDDQFSVERPDGSNFTLKIRSTKLEDSAMYFCASSGDIGGYTFGSGTRLTVV.

Only a few counts were recorded for this clonotype. The chain combines TRBV6-6 with TRBJ2-1; D uncertain. The germline V gene has CDR1 MNHNY and CDR2 SVGAGI (reference sequence). V was clipped by 7 bases and J by 4 bases, with 17 bases between them. CDR3 size: 15 residues. The CDR3 DNA is TGTGCCAGCAACAACGGGCAACATGAATACAATGAGCAGTTCTTC. Amino acids: CASNNGQHEYNEQFF.

In its sample, this clonotype ranks as medium-sized. The gene calls are TRBV29-1 and TRBJ2-5, with 9 nucleotides matching TRBD1. Germline assignment: CDR1 SQVTM and CDR2 ANQGSEA. The CDR3 is made up of 14 amino acids. With 6 bases clipped from V and 5 bases from J, the junction kept 10 bases outside the gene matches. The CDR3 nucleotides are TGCAGCGTCTCTACCGGGACAGGGTGGGAGACCCAGTACTTC. Translated, it gives CSVSTGTGWETQYF. Full variable domain (remainder filled in from reference TRBV29-1 and TRBJ2-5): SAVISQKPSRDICQRGTSLTIQCQVDSQVTMMFWYRQQPGQSLTLIATANQGSEATYESGFVIDKFPISRPNLTFSTLTVSNMSPEDSSIYLCSVSTGTGWETQYFGPGTRLLVL.

This clonotype was seen many times. V is TRBV2 and J is TRBJ1-5; D is ambiguous. V was pared by 1 base and J by 1 base, with 11 bases between. The CDR3 length is 16 residues. Germline CDR1 SNHLY, CDR2 FYNNEI. The CDR3 nucleotides read TGTGCCAGCAGTGAAGGTGGGAGGCGGAGCAATCAGCCCCAGCATTTT. This codes for CASSEGGRRSNQPQHF. The full variable domain, completed using reference TRBV2 and TRBJ1-5, is EPEVTQTPSHQVTQMGQEVILRCVPISNHLYFYWYRQILGQKVEFLVSFYNNEISEKSEIFDDQFSVERPDGSNFTLKIRSTKLEDSAMYFCASSEGGRRSNQPQHFGDGTRLSIL.

This clonotype was detected a few times. The chain uses TRBV13 and TRBJ2-2; D may be TRBD1 (6 bases). In germline, CDR1 is PRHDT, CDR2 FYEKMQ (reference sequence). V was pared by 0 bases and J by 4 bases, with 12 bases between. The CDR3 extends over 16 amino acids. The CDR3 DNA reads TGTGCCAGCAGCTTAGGCCTGGGACAACTCACCGGGGAGCTGTTTTTT. As protein: CASSLGLGQLTGELFF.

In this sample, this clonotype turned up a few times. The genes are TRBV7-9 and TRBJ2-7, with a possible D match to TRBD2 (6 bases). The CDR3 length is 13 residues. CDR1 and CDR2 from the germline V gene are SEHNR and FQNEAQ (reference sequence). V gave up 4 bases and J gave up 4 bases, with 11 bases separating them. This CDR3 reads CASSWGGGYEQYF. The DNA for the CDR3 is TGTGCCAGCAGCTGGGGAGGCGGGTACGAGCAGTACTTC.

This clonotype was detected a few times. The J gene is TRBJ2-1, the V gene TRBV28; D uncertain. Trimming removed 3 bases from V and 4 bases from J, with 7 bases in between. Germline V gene sequence: CDR1 MDHEN, CDR2 SYDVKM. This CDR3 is 13 amino acids long. The CDR3 DNA sequence: TGTGCCAGCAGTTTCCCCACTTACAATGAGCAGTTCTTC. Its protein is CASSFPTYNEQFF.

This clonotype was detected a few times. This chain links TRBV5-1 with TRBJ2-7, with D possibly TRBD1 on 5 matching bases. The CDR3 loop spans 16 amino acids. The germline CDR1 and CDR2 sequences are SGHRS and YFSETQ. The ends were cut back, 3 bases at V and 5 bases at J, with 21 bases in the middle. CDR3 protein: CASSSTRQGSSHEQYF. The CDR3 DNA reads TGCGCCAGCAGCTCCACTCGGCAGGGATCTTCCCACGAGCAGTACTTC.

The sample holds many counts of this clonotype. The chain uses TRBV11-2 and TRBJ2-5; D possibly corresponds to TRBD1 (6 bases). The CDR3 covers 14 residues. Trimming took off 1 base at V and 6 bases at J, with 12 bases between the two ends. CDR1 is SGHAT and CDR2 is FQNNGV in the germline V gene. In DNA, the CDR3 is TGTGCCAGCAGCTTAGTCGGCAGGGGAAAGACCCAGTACTTC. This sequence encodes CASSLVGRGKTQYF. Full variable domain (rest looked up from reference TRBV11-2 and TRBJ2-5): EAGVAQSPRYKIIEKRQSVAFWCNPISGHATLYWYQQILGQGPKLLIQFQNNGVVDDSQLPKDRFSAERLKGVDSTLKIQPAKLEDSAVYLCASSLVGRGKTQYFGPGTRLLVL.

This clonotype appeared many times. The gene calls are TRBV27 and TRBJ1-1, with no clear D. The V and J ends lost 8 bases and 3 bases respectively, with 19 bases between them. This CDR3 has 15 residues. Germline values: CDR1 MNHEY, CDR2 SMNVEV (reference sequence). For the CDR3, the DNA is TGTGCCAGCGGCACTCACGGATTTAGATACACTGAAGCTTTCTTT. Translation: CASGTHGFRYTEAFF.

The gene calls are TRBV14 and TRBJ2-7; weak D call: TRBD1 (6 bases). The germline CDR1 and CDR2 sequences are SGHDN and FVKESK. V was clipped by 4 bases and J by 5 bases, with 12 bases between them. The length of the CDR3 is 13 residues. DNA of the CDR3: TGTGCCAGCAGCCCGAGGGGGTTCCACGAGCAGTACTTC. Translating gives CASSPRGFHEQYF.

The rearrangement uses TRBV5-1 and TRBJ2-3, with D unresolved. Germline loops: CDR1 SGHRS, CDR2 YFSETQ. There are 17 residues in the CDR3. V shed 0 bases and J shed 2 bases, with 16 bases lying between them. The CDR3 DNA is TGCGCCAGCAGCTTGGGGAAATCCACATCACCCACAGATACGCAGTATTTT. Translation gives CASSLGKSTSPTDTQYF.

A few counts support this clonotype. The V and J genes are TRBV24-1 and TRBJ2-1, with a weak D call TRBD1 (5 bases). Trimming removed 4 bases at V and 10 bases at J, with 10 bases between. This CDR3 spans 12 amino acids. Germline CDR1 reads KGHDR; CDR2 reads SFDVKD. The CDR3 bases are TGTGCCACCAGTGACCCGGACACGGAGCAGTTCTTC. Translating it yields CATSDPDTEQFF.

This clonotype was picked up many times. J is TRBJ2-7 and V is TRBV20-1; D perhaps matches TRBD2 (5 bases). CDR3 length equals 13 residues. Trimming took off 4 bases at V and 2 bases at J, with 12 bases between the two ends. The germline V gene encodes CDR1 DFQATT and CDR2 SNEGSKA (reference sequence). Here the CDR3 DNA reads TGCAGTGCTATCCCGGGAAACCCCTACGAGCAGTACTTC. Its translation is CSAIPGNPYEQYF.

The CDR3 is CASSSGTNNEQFF. Here the CDR3 DNA reads TGCGCCAGCAGCTCCGGAACGAACAATGAGCAGTTCTTC. The V call is TRBV5-1, the J call TRBJ2-1; no firm D call. V was trimmed by 3 bases and J by 5 bases, leaving 9 bases between them. This CDR3 comprises 13 residues. Germline V gives CDR1 SGHRS, CDR2 YFSETQ.

This clonotype was counted between two and nine times. V and J are TRBV2 and TRBJ1-6, with D perhaps matching TRBD1 (5 bases). Trimming removed 5 bases at V and 5 bases at J, with 10 bases between. The germline V gene encodes CDR1 SNHLY and CDR2 FYNNEI. The CDR3 extends over 14 amino acids. CDR3 loop: CASSRDGDNSPLHF. The CDR3 region has the DNA TGTGCCAGCAGTAGGGACGGCGATAATTCACCCCTCCACTTT.

The rearrangement uses TRBV5-1 and TRBJ2-3; D gene ambiguous. V gave up 3 bases and J gave up 6 bases, with 14 bases separating them. This CDR3 is built from 14 residues. Germline CDR1 reads SGHRS; CDR2 reads YFSETQ. CDR3 loop: CASSSDGLTDTQYF. In DNA, the CDR3 is TGCGCCAGCAGCTCGGACGGCCTAACGGATACGCAGTATTTT.

This rearrangement joins TRBV6-1 to TRBJ2-6; no clear D. The germline V gene encodes CDR1 MNHNS and CDR2 SASEGT. The V and J ends lost 1 base and 2 bases respectively, with 12 bases between them. The CDR3 length is 17 residues. The CDR3 is CASSEEIDIAGANVLTF. In DNA, the CDR3 is TGTGCCAGCAGTGAAGAGATTGACATAGCTGGGGCCAACGTCCTGACTTTC.

In this sample, this clonotype turned up many times. J is TRBJ2-1 and V is TRBV29-1, with 7 bases fitting TRBD2. Germline V CDR1 and CDR2: SQVTM, ANQGSEA. This CDR3 spans 13 amino acids. V lost 3 bases to trimming and J lost 2 bases; unmatched junction nucleotides: 1. The CDR3 bases are TGCAGCGTTGACGGGACTACCTACAATGAGCAGTTCTTC. It is translated as CSVDGTTYNEQFF.

The table lists this clonotype with many counts. The rearrangement joins TRBV11-2 to TRBJ2-5; D unclear. V gave up 2 bases and J gave up 1 base, with 11 bases separating them. This CDR3 is built from 15 residues. Germline V CDR1 and CDR2: SGHAT, FQNNGV. This CDR3 is CASSLSPATQETQYF. The DNA of the CDR3 is TGTGCCAGCAGCTTAAGTCCAGCAACCCAAGAGACCCAGTACTTC.